The clone carrying this T cell receptor beta chain was seen ten or more times. Its antigen is unidentified. The data stem from a study of T cells after yellow fever vaccination. On the study more broadly: Fractions low in cell number were prepared with SMART-Seq v4 Ultra Low Input. Broader study findings: Reappearance after the booster was observed for most primary-vaccination clones (about 95% CD4, about 90% CD8). Peaking faster, on day 5 versus 15, the secondary response was nonetheless weaker.

This CDR3 region has 13 residues. In germline, CDR1 is SGHTA, CDR2 FQGNSA. With 4 bases removed from V and 5 bases from J, the gap between germline ends came to 8 bases. TCRdb called the 5' RACE reads again in MiXCR, with one record for every CDR3 protein. The table lists about 400,000 distinct CDR3 sequences, approximately 5.7% of them singletons. The clonotype was recovered from a man aged 30 to 39 who received the YFV17D yellow fever vaccine. Specimen: PBMCs, collected 5 days after the yellow fever booster vaccination. The rearrangement links TRBV7-2 to TRBJ2-2; no clear D gene. The CDR3 reads CASSSSLTGELFF. DNA for the CDR3: TGTGCCAGCAGCTCATCACTAACCGGGGAGCTGTTTTTT.